This entry concerns a single TCR beta chain. The source of the sample is a study of blood T cell repertoires in COVID-19. The wider study: The United States, Italy and Spain were the sources of the acute and convalescent COVID-19 samples. PBMCs, B-cell-depleted T cells, or T cells were the source of the cDNA or gDNA that made up the material.

CDR3 size: 13 residues. Per the germline V gene, CDR1 is SQVTM and CDR2 is ANQGSEA. V lost 5 bases, J lost 3 bases, and 4 bases stayed unmatched. Study processing details: Using reference gene primer amplification, nucleated cell counts were estimated. Method: immunoSEQ multiplex PCR; TCRdb's copy keeps in-frame clones and lacks some. V and J calls and clone size are as listed in that table; D and trimming were resolved from the DNA. This table holds roughly 350,000 clones, about 90% found once. This chain joins TRBV29-1 and TRBJ2-1; TRBD1 matches 7 bases. This TCR was sampled from a woman younger than 35 who had recovered from COVID-19. Sequencing was carried out using peripheral blood. Here the CDR3 DNA reads TGCAGCGTTAACAGGGGCCACTACAATGAGCAGTTCTTC. It translates to CSVNRGHYNEQFF.